This T cell receptor beta chain was obtained from a study of blood T cell repertoires in COVID-19. This CDR3 spans 16 amino acids. V lost 0 bases to trimming and J lost 0 bases, with 10 bases between them. CDR1 SGHTS and CDR2 YDEGEE come from the germline V gene. Here immunoSEQ multiplex PCR was the method, and the copy in TCRdb shows in-frame clones only, minus some. The data hold roughly 240,000 clones, with 82% observed a single time. Sequences were obtained from peripheral blood. This receptor was identified in a woman aged 70-85 years with acute or convalescent COVID-19. The J gene is TRBJ1-5, the V gene TRBV5-8; D is possibly TRBD1 (5 bases). The CDR3 reads CASSLGQGISNQPQHF. The CDR3 DNA sequence: TGTGCCAGCAGCTTGGGGCAGGGAATTAGCAATCAGCCCCAGCATTTT.